One sample yielded the 22 T cell receptor beta chains listed below, sequenced in a study of T cells in Graves' hyperthyroidism and ophthalmopathy. Researchers amplified the TCR beta CDR3 regions from RNA transcripts. Researchers ran a first-round RT-PCR on the TCR CDR3 using the HTBI primer set. TCRdb ran MiXCR on the multiplex PCR reads and lists one entry per CDR3 protein. The data hold approximately 400,000 distinct CDR3 sequences, with 14% observed a single time. Sequenced material: blood. These TCRs come from an older woman with Graves' hyperthyroidism.

The gene calls are TRBV10-3 and TRBJ2-7, with no clear D. Trimming pared 3 bases from V and 0 bases from J, leaving 9 bases between. Germline CDR1 ENHRY, CDR2 SYGVKD. CDR3 length: 14 residues. In DNA form, the CDR3 reads TGTGCCATCAGTGACCCAGGAAGCTCCTACGAGCAGTACTTC. It translates to CAISDPGSSYEQYF.

The chain couples TRBV4-1 to TRBJ2-7; D may correspond to TRBD1 or TRBD2 (5 bases each). Per germline, CDR1 MGHRA and CDR2 YSYEKL. The CDR3 totals 17 residues. V was pared by 0 bases and J by 0 bases, with 15 bases between. The CDR3 loop is CASSQDSGTVVSYEQYF. CDR3 sequence (DNA): TGCGCCAGCAGCCAAGATAGTGGGACCGTAGTCTCCTACGAGCAGTACTTC.

In this sample, this clonotype turned up a few times. The CDR3 region is CASSIGPSGNEQYF. The CDR3 DNA reads as TGTGCCAGTAGTATAGGACCTAGCGGGAACGAGCAGTACTTC. The V call is TRBV19, the J call TRBJ2-7, with 9 bases that match TRBD2. Germline V CDR1 and CDR2: LNHDA, SQIVND (reference sequence). This CDR3 has 14 residues. J lost 5 bases, V lost 1 base, and 3 bases had no gene match.

Ten or more counts support this clonotype. The chain joins TRBV20-1 to TRBJ1-3, with D possibly matching TRBD1 (5 bases). The V end lost 5 bases, the J end lost 9 bases, and 11 bases lay between the germline ends. The CDR3 is 11 residues long. Germline lookup yields CDR1 DFQATT and CDR2 SNEGSKA (reference sequence). CDR3 nucleotides: TGCAGTGCTTACGGCGGGGGCACCATATATTTT. Translated, it gives CSAYGGGTIYF.

This clonotype was counted many times. The rearrangement joins TRBV15 to TRBJ2-1; 13 positions match TRBD2. The V gene's germline CDR1 is LNHNV and CDR2 YYDKDF (reference sequence). This CDR3 contains 18 residues. The junction had 10 bases not matched to a gene; V was cut back by 1 base and J by 7 bases. The CDR3 loop reads CATSRGFIMTSGRNEQFF. The CDR3 bases are TGTGCCACCAGCAGAGGCTTCATCATGACTAGCGGGAGGAATGAGCAGTTCTTC. The complete variable domain, with remaining parts taken from reference TRBV15 and TRBJ2-1, reads DAMVIQNPRYQVTQFGKPVTLSCSQTLNHNVMYWYQQKSSQAPKLLFHYYDKDFNNEADTPDNFQSRRPNTSFCFLDIRSPGLGDTAMYLCATSRGFIMTSGRNEQFFGPGTRLTVL.

This clonotype was found many times. This chain connects TRBV2 to TRBJ2-2; 7 bases agree with TRBD2. The CDR3 is 14 amino acids. Germline CDR1 is SNHLY and CDR2 is FYNNEI. J gave up 4 bases and V 4 bases, and 3 bases lay outside the gene matches. CDR3 residues: CASSVAGVTGELFF. The DNA of the CDR3 is TGTGCCAGCAGTGTGGCGGGAGTCACCGGGGAGCTGTTTTTT. Complete variable domain (other parts from reference TRBV2 and TRBJ2-2): EPEVTQTPSHQVTQMGQEVILRCVPISNHLYFYWYRQILGQKVEFLVSFYNNEISEKSEIFDDQFSVERPDGSNFTLKIRSTKLEDSAMYFCASSVAGVTGELFFGEGSRLTVL.

This clonotype occurred many times. This chain joins TRBV6-2 or TRBV6-3 and TRBJ1-5; D might be TRBD1 (5 bases). Trimming shortened V by 6 bases and J by 3 bases, and 12 bases separated the two germline ends. The CDR3 sequence is 14 residues long. Germline V gives CDR1 MNHEY, CDR2 SVGEGT. CDR3 DNA: TGTGCCAGCAGACAGCGGGGGATCAATCAGCCCCAGCATTTT. Translating gives CASRQRGINQPQHF.

V usage is TRBV10-1 and J usage is TRBJ2-3, with a weak D call TRBD1 (6 bases). Trimming removed 4 bases from V and 0 bases from J, with 11 bases in between. CDR1 WNHNN and CDR2 SYGVQD come from the germline V gene (reference sequence). The CDR3 contains 15 residues. CDR3: CASSGDIGSTDTQYF. The CDR3 DNA reads as TGCGCCAGCAGTGGGGACATCGGGAGCACAGATACGCAGTATTTT.

In this sample, this clonotype turned up many times. The rearrangement links TRBV29-1 to TRBJ2-3; no definite D call. This CDR3 has 15 residues. V lost 1 base to trimming and J lost 2 bases, with 13 bases between them. The germline V gene has CDR1 SQVTM and CDR2 ANQGSEA. The CDR3 DNA reads TGCAGCGTTGAAGTTGGCGGTCAGAACACAGATACGCAGTATTTT. It translates to CSVEVGGQNTDTQYF.

This clonotype was seen repeatedly, ten times or more. The chain has TRBV2 and TRBJ2-7, with D possibly matching TRBD2 (5 bases). Per germline, CDR1 SNHLY and CDR2 FYNNEI. V was shortened by 1 base and J by 2 bases, with 12 bases between the two germline ends. The CDR3 is 15 amino acids. The CDR3: CASSEGLAVTYEQYF. The CDR3 coding sequence is TGTGCCAGCAGTGAAGGGCTAGCTGTAACCTACGAGCAGTACTTC.

The chain combines TRBV19 with TRBJ2-1, with D possibly matching TRBD2 (5 bases). Germline CDR1 reads LNHDA; CDR2 reads SQIVND (reference sequence). V was shortened by 5 bases and J by 5 bases, with 16 bases between the two germline ends. CDR3 length: 15 amino acids. The CDR3 DNA is TGTGCCAGTAGTCCAACCCCCGGACTGAACAATGAGCAGTTCTTC. Residues: CASSPTPGLNNEQFF. Full variable domain (rest looked up from reference TRBV19 and TRBJ2-1): DGGITQSPKYLFRKEGQNVTLSCEQNLNHDAMYWYRQDPGQGLRLIYYSQIVNDFQKGDIAEGYSVSREKKESFPLTVTSAQKNPTAFYLCASSPTPGLNNEQFFGPGTRLTVL.

This clonotype was picked up many times. The rearrangement uses TRBV7-3 and TRBJ2-3; D assignment may be TRBD1 or TRBD2 (7 bases each). This CDR3 has 14 amino acids. The V gene's germline CDR1 is SGHTA and CDR2 FQGTGA. The V gene lost 5 bases and the J gene lost 4 bases, with 13 bases spanning the gap. DNA of the CDR3: TGTGCCAGCAGCCAGACAGGGAGGGCAGATACGCAGTATTTT. Translated: CASSQTGRADTQYF.

This clonotype was recorded many times. The V and J genes are TRBV28 and TRBJ1-2, with D possibly being TRBD1 (5 bases). Germline CDR1 MDHEN, CDR2 SYDVKM. The CDR3 loop spans 16 amino acids. V lost 1 base and J lost 4, with 16 bases in between. The DNA of the CDR3 is TGTGCCAGCAGTTTATATTTCAGGGAGGGAGGCTATGGCTACACCTTC. It specifies CASSLYFREGGYGYTF.

The chain uses TRBV7-8 and TRBJ1-1, with D hard to call. V lost 5 bases to trimming and J lost 0 bases, with 7 bases between them. There are 13 residues in the CDR3. Germline CDR1 reads SGHVS; CDR2 reads FQNEAQ. In DNA form, the CDR3 reads TGTGCCAGCAGCATTACCTTGAACACTGAAGCTTTCTTT. Translation gives CASSITLNTEAFF.

This clonotype was detected many times. The CDR3 nucleotides are TGCGCCAGCAGTGCCGGGACAAGCACAGATACGCAGTATTTT. This encodes CASSAGTSTDTQYF. V and J are TRBV10-1 and TRBJ2-3; D is possibly TRBD1 (6 bases). The V and J ends lost 4 bases and 0 bases respectively, with 8 bases between them. Germline V lookup: CDR1 WNHNN, CDR2 SYGVQD (reference sequence). This CDR3 is 14 amino acids long.

In this sample, this clonotype turned up many times. J is TRBJ2-3 and V is TRBV11-2; 7 bases match TRBD1. CDR3 length equals 15 residues. In germline, CDR1 is SGHAT, CDR2 FQNNGV. Trimming cost V 3 bases and J 2 bases; bases outside gene matches: 5. This CDR3 is CASSLTTGSTDTQYF. Written as DNA, the CDR3 is TGTGCCAGCAGCTTGACGACAGGGTCCACAGATACGCAGTATTTT.

This clonotype showed up just a few times. The V and J genes are TRBV5-1 and TRBJ1-1, with D possibly TRBD1 on 5 matching bases. The CDR3 totals 15 residues. The germline CDR1 and CDR2 sequences are SGHRS and YFSETQ. V was pared by 4 bases and J by 1 base, with 14 bases between. Here the CDR3 reads CASSRTGQQNTEAFF. The CDR3, as DNA: TGCGCCAGCAGCAGAACCGGACAACAGAACACTGAAGCTTTCTTT.

This clonotype has at least ten counts. J is TRBJ2-7 and V is TRBV7-9; perhaps TRBD1 as D (6 bases). In germline, CDR1 is SEHNR, CDR2 FQNEAQ (reference sequence). This CDR3 spans 15 amino acids. V gave up 4 bases and J gave up 2 bases, with 15 bases separating them. The CDR3 DNA sequence: TGTGCCAGCAGCTCCGGGGTTTGGGACACCTACGAGCAGTACTTC. Protein: CASSSGVWDTYEQYF.

This clonotype was seen many times. The chain has TRBV12-3 or TRBV12-4 and TRBJ1-5, with 7 bases lining up with TRBD1. The CDR3 has 14 residues. The trim removed 0 bases at V and 7 bases at J, leaving 3 bases unmatched. The CDR3 spells CASSLALGGQPQHF. CDR3 sequence (DNA): TGTGCCAGCAGTTTAGCGCTAGGGGGCCAGCCCCAGCATTTT.

This clonotype has only a few counts. The rearrangement joins TRBV27 to TRBJ2-5; 8 nucleotides match TRBD2. The trim removed 5 bases at V and 5 bases at J, leaving 7 bases unmatched. CDR1 and CDR2 (germline): MNHEY, SMNVEV (reference sequence). The CDR3 loop spans 14 amino acids. CDR3 residues: CASSAAGVEETQYF. The DNA of the CDR3 is TGTGCCAGCAGTGCAGCGGGAGTCGAGGAGACCCAGTACTTC.

At least ten counts were recorded for this clonotype. The V and J genes are TRBV2 and TRBJ1-5, with D possibly being TRBD1 (5 bases). The germline V gene encodes CDR1 SNHLY and CDR2 FYNNEI. V lost 4 bases to trimming and J lost 6 bases, with 16 bases between them. There are 15 residues in the CDR3. The CDR3 nucleotides read TGTGCCAGCAGTGTGTACAGGTTGGCCGGTCAGCCCCAGCATTTT. Residues: CASSVYRLAGQPQHF.

This clonotype was picked up many times. The gene calls are TRBV6-1 and TRBJ2-3, with D possibly being TRBD2 (5 bases). Germline assignment: CDR1 MNHNS and CDR2 SASEGT. V lost 3 bases to trimming and J lost 1 base, with 14 bases between them. The CDR3 is made up of 16 amino acids. CDR3 amino acids: CASSELARGGTDTQYF. CDR3 DNA: TGTGCCAGCAGTGAGCTCGCCCGGGGAGGCACAGATACGCAGTATTTT.